One sample yielded the 26 T cell receptor beta chains listed below, sequenced in a study of cytomegalovirus exposure and HLA in healthy donors. 13 Jbeta primers and 60 Vbeta primers were used for the PCR. The data were produced by immunoSEQ multiplex PCR, yet TCRdb's version contains in-frame clones alone and is incomplete. The sample comprises about 190,000 clones, 60% to 80% of which are singletons, and 1.5% to 2% rests with the top ten. The specimen was PBMCs. The receptor source for this set is a young woman in good health and CMV-seronegative.

This rearrangement joins TRBV19 to TRBJ1-6; 9 bases match TRBD1. The V gene end was trimmed by 6 bases and the J gene end by 7 bases; junction bases not matched to a gene: 7. This CDR3 has 15 residues. Germline loops: CDR1 LNHDA, CDR2 SQIVND (reference sequence). CDR3 protein: CASSHRDRENSPLHF. The CDR3 DNA reads TGTGCCAGTAGCCACCGGGACAGGGAAAATTCACCCCTCCACTTT.

CDR3 sequence: CARSLQGDYNSPLHF. The DNA of the CDR3 is TGTGCCAGAAGCTTACAGGGCGACTATAATTCACCCCTCCACTTT. This chain links TRBV7-5 with TRBJ1-6; the table names TRBD1, a call not compared with the DNA. TRBV7-5 is deemed a pseudogene. The CDR3 consists of 15 residues.

This rearrangement joins TRBV18 to TRBJ1-5; tentative D call: TRBD1 (6 bases). Germline V gene sequence: CDR1 KGHSH, CDR2 LQKENI. The CDR3 spans 14 residues. V dropped 4 bases and J dropped 4 bases, with 11 bases sitting between them. The DNA of the CDR3 is TGTGCCAGCTCACTACAGGGTGAAAATCAGCCCCAGCATTTT. It is translated as CASSLQGENQPQHF.

J is TRBJ2-7 and V is TRBV25-1; perhaps TRBD2 as D (7 bases). This CDR3 region has 11 residues. With 7 bases removed from V and 4 bases from J, the gap between germline ends came to 8 bases. From germline, CDR1 is MGHDK and CDR2 SYGVNS. CDR3 nucleotide sequence: TGTGCCAGCAAGGGGGGGTACGAGCAGTACTTC. This codes for CASKGGYEQYF.

The chain uses TRBV4-1 and TRBJ2-5; maybe TRBD1 (6 bases). Trimming removed 4 bases from V and 3 bases from J, with 21 bases in between. The CDR3 contains 17 residues. CDR1 is MGHRA, CDR2 YSYEKL, per germline. The DNA of the CDR3 is TGCGCCAGCAGCCGCGTACTAGAGGGACAAGAAAAAGAGACCCAGTACTTC. Translated: CASSRVLEGQEKETQYF.

The CDR3 sequence: CAEAGGGSQETQYF. In DNA, the CDR3 is TGTGCCGAGGCGGGGGGAGGATCCCAAGAGACCCAGTACTTC. This sequence joins TRBV19 and TRBJ2-5; 8 bases are a match to TRBD2. V lost 11 bases to trimming and J lost 1 base; unmatched junction nucleotides: 9. CDR1 is LNHDA, CDR2 SQIVND, per germline (reference sequence). The CDR3 consists of 14 residues.

V and J are TRBV19 and TRBJ2-7; TRBD1 aligns across 8 bases. V shed 4 bases, J shed 2 bases, and the junction held 7 bases outside the gene matches. Germline V CDR1 and CDR2: LNHDA, SQIVND (reference sequence). The CDR3 runs 15 residues. Here the CDR3 DNA reads TGTGCCAGTAGTACGGGACAGGTGTTCGCCTACGAGCAGTACTTC. Protein: CASSTGQVFAYEQYF.

This chain joins TRBV18 and TRBJ1-1; perhaps TRBD1 as D (6 bases). V shed 6 bases and J shed 0 bases, with 14 bases lying between them. This CDR3 is 15 amino acids long. CDR1 and CDR2 from the germline V gene are KGHSH and LQKENI. The CDR3 sequence: CASSYTGQMNTEAFF. In DNA, the CDR3 is TGTGCCAGCTCCTATACTGGACAGATGAACACTGAAGCTTTCTTT.

This clone was detected only once. This rearrangement joins TRBV28 to TRBJ2-3, with 9 nucleotides matching TRBD1. The V segment lost 6 bases and the J segment 3 bases; nucleotides outside the gene matches: 10. Germline V gene lookup returns CDR1 MDHEN and CDR2 SYDVKM. CDR3 length: 16 amino acids. The CDR3 DNA is TGTGCCAGCAGCTACCGGGACAGGGTAAAGACAGATACGCAGTATTTT. Protein product: CASSYRDRVKTDTQYF.

This chain links TRBV4-1 with TRBJ2-5; tentative D call: TRBD2 (6 bases). The assigned J gene may be wrong: the sequence end matches TRBJ2-7 better. The length of the CDR3 is 14 residues. In germline, CDR1 is MGHRA, CDR2 YSYEKL. CDR3 sequence: CASSQGAGDYEQYF. The DNA of the CDR3 is TGCGCCAGCAGCCAGGGAGCGGGCGACTACGAGCAGTACTTC.

This chain uses TRBV7-9 with TRBJ1-1; 8 bases line up with TRBD1. Trimming removed 2 bases from V and 5 bases from J; junction bases left unmatched: 4. This CDR3 spans 14 amino acids. CDR1 is SEHNR and CDR2 is FQNEAQ in the germline V gene (reference sequence). The chain's CDR3 is CASSLQGARTEAFF. The CDR3 DNA is TGTGCCAGCAGCTTACAGGGGGCGCGTACTGAAGCTTTCTTT. Based on the CDR3 plus reference TRBV7-9 and TRBJ1-1, the full variable domain is DTGVSQNPRHKITKRGQNVTFRCDPISEHNRLYWYRQTLGQGPEFLTYFQNEAQLEKSRLLSDRFSAERPKGSFSTLEIQRTEQGDSAMYLCASSLQGARTEAFFGQGTRLTVV.

The chain combines TRBV9 with TRBJ2-7; 8 nucleotides line up with TRBD1. The ends lost 4 bases at V and 0 bases at J; junction bases unmatched: 6. The CDR3 loop spans 15 amino acids. From germline, CDR1 is SGDLS and CDR2 YYNGEE. CDR3 nucleotide sequence: TGTGCCAGCAGCCAGGGGGCGGGCGGCTCCTACGAGCAGTACTTC. This translates into CASSQGAGGSYEQYF.

The chain carries TRBV19 and TRBJ1-5, with 9 bases that match TRBD1. With 9 bases clipped from V and 5 bases from J, the junction kept 11 bases outside the gene matches. Germline loops: CDR1 LNHDA, CDR2 SQIVND (reference sequence). This CDR3 is 15 amino acids long. The chain's CDR3 is CARPDRDREYQPQHF. As DNA, the CDR3 is TGTGCCAGGCCCGACCGGGACAGGGAGTATCAGCCCCAGCATTTT.

The chain carries TRBV6-6 and TRBJ1-1; D is possibly TRBD1 (6 bases). CDR3 length: 14 residues. Germline loops: CDR1 MNHNY, CDR2 SVGAGI (reference sequence). Trimming took 5 bases from V and 3 from J, leaving 13 bases between them. The CDR3 region is CASSRDTGDTEAFF. The CDR3, as DNA: TGTGCCAGCAGTAGGGACACTGGGGACACTGAAGCTTTCTTT.

This rearrangement joins TRBV28 to TRBJ2-3, with 8 bases identical to TRBD2. This CDR3 region has 15 residues. The germline V gene encodes CDR1 MDHEN and CDR2 SYDVKM. Unmatched junction bases numbered 9, after V lost 6 bases and J lost 4 bases. The CDR3 nucleotides read TGTGCCAGCAGCCTTGCGGGGGGACCTGCAGATACGCAGTATTTT. Its translation: CASSLAGGPADTQYF.

The genes are TRBV14 and TRBJ2-1; TRBD1 is a possible D gene (6 bases). Per germline, CDR1 SGHDN and CDR2 FVKESK. Deletions cut 5 bases from V and 7 bases from J, with 12 bases between. The CDR3 consists of 13 residues. Here the CDR3 reads CASSWPGDNEQFF. DNA of the CDR3: TGTGCCAGCAGCTGGCCAGGGGATAATGAGCAGTTCTTC.

The chain recombines TRBV6-1 with TRBJ2-2; TRBD2 aligns across 8 bases. The CDR3 is made up of 16 amino acids. Germline V lookup: CDR1 MNHNS, CDR2 SASEGT. Unmatched junction bases numbered 6, after V lost 2 bases and J lost 4 bases. The CDR3 DNA sequence: TGTGCCAGCAGTGAATTTGCGGGAGGCATCACCGGGGAGCTGTTTTTT. It yields the protein CASSEFAGGITGELFF.

The chain links TRBV28 to TRBJ2-7; 7 nucleotides match TRBD1. There are 14 residues in the CDR3. The germline V gene encodes CDR1 MDHEN and CDR2 SYDVKM. The V gene end was trimmed by 6 bases and the J gene end by 4 bases; junction bases not matched to a gene: 9. The CDR3 DNA is TGTGCCAGCAGGCAAACAGGGGTAGTATACGAGCAGTACTTC. As protein: CASRQTGVVYEQYF.

This chain's CDR3 is CASSGTGWRYTEAFF. CDR3 DNA sequence: TGTGCCAGCAGTGGGACAGGGTGGCGGTACACTGAAGCTTTCTTT. This chain joins TRBV28 and TRBJ1-1; 9 bases match TRBD1. CDR3 length: 15 residues. The germline V gene has CDR1 MDHEN and CDR2 SYDVKM. V was pared by 5 bases and J by 3 bases, with 7 bases of the junction left unmatched.

The rearrangement uses TRBV19 and TRBJ2-1; perhaps TRBD2 as D (6 bases). CDR3 length: 18 amino acids. Trimming removed 4 bases at V and 2 bases at J, with 21 bases between. Germline V gives CDR1 LNHDA, CDR2 SQIVND (reference sequence). DNA for the CDR3: TGTGCCAGTAGTACACCGACTAGTGTAGGGGTACCCTACAATGAGCAGTTCTTC. Amino acids: CASSTPTSVGVPYNEQFF.

Points on this clone: Other DNA variants within this sample encode the same CDR3. The chain is built from TRBV7-9 and TRBJ1-5; D is possibly TRBD1 (6 bases). Trimming removed 5 bases from V and 4 bases from J, with 12 bases in between. Germline CDR1 and CDR2: SEHNR and FQNEAQ (reference sequence). This CDR3 spans 14 amino acids. CDR3: CASSRGGSNQPQHF. For the CDR3, the DNA is TGTGCCAGCAGCCGAGGGGGATCGAATCAGCCCCAGCATTTT.

The CDR3, as DNA: TGTGCCAGCAGCCCCACGGCGGATTCACCCCTCCACTTT. As protein: CASSPTADSPLHF. The chain carries TRBV7-3 and TRBJ1-6; unclear D gene. V dropped 5 bases and J dropped 8 bases, with 10 bases sitting between them. The CDR3 runs to 13 residues. The germline CDR1 and CDR2 sequences are SGHTA and FQGTGA.

In nucleotides, the CDR3 is TGTGCCAGCAGCGCACAGGGAGCCCTGAACACTGAAGCTTTCTTT. Amino acid sequence: CASSAQGALNTEAFF. This sequence joins TRBV11-2 and TRBJ1-1; D is perhaps TRBD1 (6 bases). CDR1 SGHAT and CDR2 FQNNGV come from the germline V gene. This CDR3 spans 15 amino acids. V lost 5 bases, J lost 0 bases, and 13 bases lay in between.

The V and J genes are TRBV27 and TRBJ1-2; D remains ambiguous. V shed 2 bases and J shed 0 bases, with 7 bases lying between them. CDR1 and CDR2 from the germline V gene are MNHEY and SMNVEV (reference sequence). The CDR3 consists of 14 residues. In DNA form, the CDR3 reads TGTGCCAGCAGTTTACGGGGTACTAACTATGGCTACACCTTC. Translating gives CASSLRGTNYGYTF.

The genes are TRBV13 and TRBJ2-7, with a possible D match to TRBD1 (6 bases). CDR1 is PRHDT, CDR2 FYEKMQ, per germline (reference sequence). Trimming removed 2 bases at V and 3 bases at J, with 17 bases between. The CDR3 runs to 16 residues. The CDR3 region is CASSLQGRGMDYEQYF. The CDR3 DNA reads TGTGCCAGCAGCTTACAAGGCAGGGGTATGGACTACGAGCAGTACTTC.

The chain is built from TRBV5-4 and TRBJ2-5; 10 bases agree with TRBD2. The CDR3 length is 15 residues. Germline V gene data show CDR1 as SGHNT and CDR2 as YYREEE (reference sequence). Trimming took 2 bases from V and 3 from J; bases not matched to a gene: 4. The CDR3 sequence: CASSFSGLAKETQYF. The CDR3 DNA follows: TGTGCCAGCAGCTTCTCGGGACTAGCGAAAGAGACCCAGTACTTC.